This T cell receptor beta chain appears in the sequencing data of a study of blood T cell repertoires in COVID-19 (dated by TCRdb to 2019 to 2021). For context, the study as a whole: Samples covering the acute and convalescent phases of COVID-19 were provided by collaborators in the United States, Italy and Spain. The material from the prospective study consisted of cDNA or gDNA derived from T cells, B-cell-depleted T cells, or PBMCs. Deeply sampled blood TCRbeta repertoires from subjects exposed to, actively infected with, or recovered from COVID-19 were included in the dataset. The repertoires were made available in a free public database intended to serve as a resource for research on the immune response to SARS-CoV-2. Samples were obtained from the ongoing ImmuneRACE study (first 160 participants) and from 950 to 1,500 subjects provided by 6 global collaborators. Sample metadata almost always included a de-identified subject ID, COVID-19 status, age in years and sex. Where available, HLA class I and class II types were obtained from metadata supplied by the sample provider rather than from assay-based typing.

The collaborating institutions used their own protocols to collect whole blood in K2EDTA tubes. Collaborator samples were shipped for TCRbeta analysis as frozen whole blood, isolated PBMCs, or DNA extracted from either sample type. About this clone itself: The target of this receptor is not known. It has no much larger one-base neighbor in the sample; base qualities were not kept.

The immunoSEQ Assay, a bias-controlled multiplex PCR, was used to amplify TCRbeta CDR3 regions from genomic DNA. The authors processed their data as follows. Within the assay, amplification of reference gene primers was used to estimate how many nucleated cells each sample contained. Sequence reads were collapsed and filtered to measure the absolute abundance of every unique TCRbeta CDR3 rearrangement. Productive Simpson clonality was computed per sample as the square root of Simpson's diversity index over productive rearrangements. In its TCRdb copy, this immuneACCESS table keeps in-frame sequences only and misses some clones. Where compared with another copy, unresolved V genes explain less than half of these, and the others have no known cause. For V, J and clone size, that table is used; D and trimming come from the DNA. Here the sample has about 240,000 clones; 70% to 90% occur a single time. The ten largest clonotypes hold 6.2% of the sample.

Measured from the cysteine to the phenylalanine, the CDR3 is 15 residues long. The read is trimmed to its CDR3 DNA, 45 bases read in frame from base 1. V drops 0 bases and J drops 3 bases, leaving 11 bases in between. The germline V gene supplies CDR1 MNHEY and CDR2 SVGEGT. Paper-wide results and their limitations: The amount of clinical and demographic metadata varied by source and participant and was provided uncurated.

Sequenced material: peripheral blood. This receptor was taken from a man aged 55 to 70 with acute or convalescent COVID-19. This chain joins TRBV6-2 or TRBV6-3 to TRBJ2-5, with TRBD2 tentatively as D gene (6 bases match). The DNA reads as follows: TGTGCCAGCAGTTACTCCGGCGGGAAGAAAGAGACCCAGTACTTC. This yields the protein CASSYSGGKKETQYF.